This TCR beta chain was profiled in a study of tissue T cells after allogeneic stem cell transplantation. Remarks on this clone: As yet, its antigen is unknown. These gene names are mouse names.

Time point reported: mouse harvest day 14 after allogeneic transplant. Tail vein injection delivered 10^7 T-cell-depleted bone marrow cells and 10^6 splenic CD5+ T cells. Study-wide findings and caveats: Few T cell clones were shared across patients, but motif clusters showed tissue-specific shared signatures.

Libraries were prepared by immunoSEQ multiplex PCR; TCRdb keeps only in-frame clonotypes and omits some of them. The profile shows thousands of clones, around 48% of them singletons. This sequence was found in a female BALB/c mouse given C57BL/6 T cells with graft-versus-host disease after an allogeneic hematopoietic cell transplant. The sequencing input was gut tissue.

The chain's CDR3 is CASGDVRGAANERLFF. CDR3 DNA (partial): TGTGCCAGCGGTGATGTAAGGGGCGCAGCCAACGAAAGATTATTT. The rearrangement uses TRBV13-2 and TRBJ1-4, with D perhaps matching TRBD1 (5 bases). The missing CDR3 end, 1 residue past where the read stops, is filled in from the germline J gene. The CDR3 runs 16 residues. Between the trimmed V and J ends, which lost 0 bases and 3 bases, there was a span of 12 bases. Germline V lookup: CDR1 NNHNN, CDR2 SYGAGS (reference sequence).